Listed below are T cell receptor beta chains from one sample, sequenced in a study of cytomegalovirus exposure and HLA in healthy donors. Only in-frame clones appear in the TCRdb table, and some are missing; sequencing was by immunoSEQ multiplex PCR. The table records under 150,000 clones, about 81% of them present only once. Sequencing used PBMCs. All receptors come from a woman aged 40 to 50 in good health and CMV-seropositive. Each CDR3 is given without its conserved first and last residue. The order of the fields is clone size, CDR3 length, V gene, J gene, CDR3 protein. Clone sizes are given selectively: once, few, many, or a class where the clone is expanded.

size: .; length: 11; V: TRBV14; J: TRBJ1-2; CDR3: ASSQGGFYGYT
size: .; length: 13; V: TRBV13; J: TRBJ2-7; CDR3: ASSPGGTLTYEQY
size: few; length: 10; V: TRBV5-4; J: TRBJ1-2; CDR3: ASSSDRVGYT
size: .; length: 10; V: TRBV13; J: TRBJ2-7; CDR3: ASSSDRGEQY
size: few; length: 13; V: TRBV7-9; J: TRBJ1-2; CDR3: ASRSDDRDRYGYT
size: few; length: 11; V: TRBV10-3; J: TRBJ2-7; CDR3: AIRGQGKDEQY
size: few; length: 12; V: TRBV19; J: TRBJ2-7; CDR3: ASSVPGLTTEQY
size: once; length: 13; V: TRBV5-4; J: TRBJ1-4; CDR3: ASSSHSTTNEKLF
size: once; length: 12; V: TRBV2; J: TRBJ2-7; CDR3: ASTFLGRLGEQY
size: .; length: 13; V: TRBV4-3; J: TRBJ2-3; CDR3: ASSSGLRETDTQY
size: .; length: 10; V: TRBV7-9; J: TRBJ2-1; CDR3: ASSFGDSQQF
size: .; length: 13; V: TRBV5-6; J: TRBJ1-2; CDR3: ASSFIQEAAGGYT
size: .; length: 15; V: TRBV10-3; J: TRBJ2-6; CDR3: AITNPGGGSGANVLT
size: once; length: 15; V: TRBV4-2; J: TRBJ2-1; CDR3: ASSPGGLAGVGNEQF
size: few; length: 13; V: TRBV28; J: TRBJ2-1; CDR3: ASVWRGGGRLEQF
size: .; length: 9; V: TRBV30; J: TRBJ2-7; CDR3: AWSLGSEQY
size: .; length: 11; V: TRBV30; J: TRBJ1-2; CDR3: AWRYGTGGGYT
size: .; length: 12; V: TRBV30; J: TRBJ1-1; CDR3: AWSVPEGTGGAF
size: .; length: 10; V: TRBV7-9; J: TRBJ1-1; CDR3: ASSKTGTEAF
size: .; length: 13; V: TRBV5-6; J: TRBJ1-3; CDR3: ASSTTGTSGNTIY
size: .; length: 10; V: TRBV29-1; J: TRBJ2-1; CDR3: SVVSGSVEQF
size: .; length: 15; V: TRBV6-1; J: TRBJ2-5; CDR3: ASSEGLLAGGGETQY
size: .; length: 12; V: TRBV6-6; J: TRBJ2-7; CDR3: ASSSRTGADEQY
size: once; length: 13; V: TRBV7-9; J: TRBJ1-2; CDR3: ASRETGGPNYGYT